Each of the 4 T cell receptor beta chains below was sequenced from the same sample in a study of T cells in Graves' hyperthyroidism and ophthalmopathy. Amplification of TCR beta CDR3 regions was performed using RNA transcripts as template. HTBI primers were the set used in a first-round RT-PCR of the TCR CDR3. TCRdb reprocessed the multiplex PCR reads with MiXCR, giving one entry per CDR3 protein. The table shows a few hundred thousand distinct CDR3 sequences, with roughly 15% occurring only once. The sequenced sample consisted of blood. The receptors were gathered from a woman in her 40s with Graves' hyperthyroidism that later progressed to Graves' ophthalmopathy.

This clonotype was recorded at least ten times. This chain uses TRBV29-1 with TRBJ2-1, with D possibly matching TRBD1 (5 bases). V was clipped by 4 bases and J by 7 bases, with 8 bases between them. The CDR3 is made up of 11 amino acids. The germline V gene encodes CDR1 SQVTM and CDR2 ANQGSEA. CDR3 in amino acids: CSVVRVNEQFF. The CDR3 DNA follows: TGCAGCGTTGTCAGGGTAAATGAGCAGTTCTTC.

This clonotype came up many times. The rearrangement links TRBV6-1 to TRBJ1-1; the D gene is possibly TRBD1 (5 bases). Trimming removed 2 bases from V and 4 bases from J, with 11 bases in between. Germline V gene lookup returns CDR1 MNHNS and CDR2 SASEGT. The CDR3 is 14 residues long. The DNA for the CDR3 is TGTGCCAGCAGTGAATACATGGGGGGCACTGAAGCTTTCTTT. Translated: CASSEYMGGTEAFF.

This clonotype was counted between two and nine times. A much more abundant neighbour one base away suggests this may be a read error. The chain carries TRBV18 and TRBJ1-5, with 9 bases that match TRBD1. The V segment lost 4 bases and the J segment 7 bases; nucleotides outside the gene matches: 14. The CDR3 totals 17 residues. The germline CDR1 and CDR2 sequences are KGHSH and LQKENI. Here the CDR3 reads CASSLVVPTGGPQPQHF. The CDR3 nucleotides read TGTGCCAGCTCACTGGTGGTCCCGACAGGGGGACCACAGCCCCAGCATTTT. The variable domain in full, with the rest retrieved from reference TRBV18 and TRBJ1-5, is NAGVMQNPRHLVRRRGQEARLRCSPMKGHSHVYWYRQLPEEGLKFMVYLQKENIIDESGMPKERFSAEFPKEGPSILRIQQVVRGDSAAYFCASSLVVPTGGPQPQHFGDGTRLSIL.

This clonotype was recorded at least ten times. V gene TRBV28 combines with J gene TRBJ1-1; 8 bases align to TRBD1. With 2 bases clipped from V and 5 bases from J, the junction kept 10 bases outside the gene matches. The CDR3 spans 16 residues. Per germline, CDR1 MDHEN and CDR2 SYDVKM. In DNA form, the CDR3 reads TGTGCCAGCAGTTTAGAGGGGACAGGCTGGAAGACTGAAGCTTTCTTT. Translating gives CASSLEGTGWKTEAFF.